This is a list of T cell receptor beta chains from one sample in a study of lymphopenia after photon versus proton radiotherapy. The repertoire was sequenced with immunoSEQ multiplex PCR; TCRdb's copy has only in-frame clones and lacks some. The top ten clones hold approximately 6.5% of a sample with around 30,000 clones, roughly 90% of them seen once. The material sequenced was peripheral blood, taken from a patient treated with photon-based radiotherapy. These receptors all come from a woman aged 45 to 65 with pancreatic cancer. The CDR3 runs from the conserved cysteine through the conserved F or W. The order of the fields is clone size, D gene, V gene, J gene, CDR3 protein, CDR3 DNA. D genes are given only for firm matches. Clone sizes are given selectively: once, few, many, or a class where the clone is expanded.

clone_size: .
d_call: .
v_call: TRBV6-5
j_call: TRBJ2-7
cdr3_aa: CASRTGTPPYEQYF
cdr3_nt: TGTGCCAGCAGGACCGGGACACCTCCCTACGAGCAGTACTTC

clone_size: .
d_call: .
v_call: TRBV28
j_call: TRBJ1-2
cdr3_aa: CASSYRTDGYTF
cdr3_nt: TGTGCCAGCAGTTACAGAACCGATGGCTACACCTTC

clone_size: few
d_call: .
v_call: TRBV6-1
j_call: TRBJ1-5
cdr3_aa: CASSEFWQPQHF
cdr3_nt: TGTGCCAGCAGTGAATTCTGGCAGCCCCAGCATTTT

clone_size: .
d_call: .
v_call: TRBV9
j_call: TRBJ1-2
cdr3_aa: CASSVDGGSGYTF
cdr3_nt: TGTGCCAGCAGCGTAGATGGGGGCAGTGGCTACACCTTC

clone_size: once
d_call: TRBD2
v_call: TRBV28
j_call: TRBJ2-7
cdr3_aa: CASILWTSGGYEQYF
cdr3_nt: TGTGCCAGCATTCTTTGGACTAGCGGTGGCTACGAGCAGTACTTC

clone_size: .
d_call: .
v_call: TRBV19
j_call: TRBJ2-7
cdr3_aa: CASSTDIGSYEQYF
cdr3_nt: TGTGCCAGTAGTACAGACATAGGCTCCTACGAGCAGTACTTC

clone_size: .
d_call: .
v_call: TRBV19
j_call: TRBJ2-1
cdr3_aa: CASRTTIVTNNEQFF
cdr3_nt: TGTGCCAGTAGAACCACCATCGTGACAAACAATGAGCAGTTCTTC

clone_size: few
d_call: .
v_call: TRBV18
j_call: TRBJ2-1
cdr3_aa: CASSPEGEQFF
cdr3_nt: TGTGCCAGCTCACCCGAAGGGGAGCAGTTCTTC

clone_size: medium-sized
d_call: .
v_call: TRBV28
j_call: TRBJ2-7
cdr3_aa: CASSPVRDEQYF
cdr3_nt: TGTGCCAGCAGCCCCGTTCGGGACGAGCAGTACTTC

clone_size: .
d_call: TRBD1
v_call: TRBV6-1
j_call: TRBJ2-7
cdr3_aa: CASSESRTGGYEQYF
cdr3_nt: TGTGCCAGCAGTGAATCACGGACAGGGGGCTACGAGCAGTACTTC

clone_size: .
d_call: .
v_call: TRBV7-6
j_call: TRBJ1-6
cdr3_aa: CASSTSNSPLHF
cdr3_nt: TGTGCCAGCTCCACTAGTAATTCACCCCTCCACTTT

clone_size: .
d_call: .
v_call: TRBV28
j_call: TRBJ1-5
cdr3_aa: CASRPPGMGNQPQHF
cdr3_nt: TGTGCCAGCAGACCCCCCGGGATGGGCAATCAGCCCCAGCATTTT

clone_size: .
d_call: .
v_call: TRBV9
j_call: TRBJ2-7
cdr3_aa: CASSVDSGAEQYF
cdr3_nt: TGTGCCAGCAGCGTAGACTCAGGGGCCGAGCAGTACTTC

clone_size: .
d_call: TRBD2
v_call: TRBV27
j_call: TRBJ2-6
cdr3_aa: CATAGGSGANVLTF
cdr3_nt: TGTGCCACCGCGGGGGGATCTGGGGCCAACGTCCTGACTTTC

clone_size: .
d_call: .
v_call: TRBV10-3
j_call: TRBJ1-1
cdr3_aa: CAISEDGGPTEAFF
cdr3_nt: TGTGCCATCAGTGAGGATGGGGGGCCGACTGAAGCTTTCTTT

clone_size: .
d_call: .
v_call: TRBV29-1
j_call: TRBJ1-2
cdr3_aa: CSVERRKYGYTF
cdr3_nt: TGCAGCGTTGAGAGACGGAAATATGGCTACACCTTC

clone_size: .
d_call: .
v_call: TRBV6-5
j_call: TRBJ2-7
cdr3_aa: CASSRTGLSSYEQYF
cdr3_nt: TGTGCCAGCAGCCGAACAGGATTAAGCTCCTACGAGCAGTACTTC

clone_size: .
d_call: TRBD2
v_call: TRBV29-1
j_call: TRBJ2-4
cdr3_aa: CSVEVGTSGSWGIQYF
cdr3_nt: TGCAGCGTTGAAGTAGGGACTAGCGGGAGTTGGGGCATTCAGTACTTC

clone_size: .
d_call: .
v_call: TRBV6-5
j_call: TRBJ1-1
cdr3_aa: CASSSGPPDTEAFF
cdr3_nt: TGTGCCAGCAGCTCCGGACCCCCGGACACTGAAGCTTTCTTT

clone_size: few
d_call: .
v_call: TRBV6-5
j_call: TRBJ1-2
cdr3_aa: CASSYSSGGGLYGYTF
cdr3_nt: TGTGCCAGCAGTTACTCGAGCGGGGGGGGTCTCTATGGCTACACCTTC

clone_size: .
d_call: TRBD1
v_call: TRBV27
j_call: TRBJ2-1
cdr3_aa: CASSPRTGGGLF
cdr3_nt: TGTGCCAGCAGTCCCCGGACAGGGGGCGGACTCTTC

clone_size: .
d_call: .
v_call: TRBV28
j_call: TRBJ2-7
cdr3_aa: CASSLRGGDAYEQYF
cdr3_nt: TGTGCCAGCAGTTTAAGGGGGGGCGATGCCTACGAGCAGTACTTC

clone_size: once
d_call: TRBD2
v_call: TRBV28
j_call: TRBJ2-1
cdr3_aa: CASSSPLAGTWGYEQFF
cdr3_nt: TGTGCCAGCAGTTCCCCACTAGCGGGGACCTGGGGGTACGAGCAGTTCTTC

clone_size: .
d_call: .
v_call: TRBV29-1
j_call: TRBJ1-1
cdr3_aa: CSVGQNPEAFF
cdr3_nt: TGCAGCGTCGGACAGAACCCTGAAGCTTTCTTT

clone_size: .
d_call: .
v_call: TRBV7-2
j_call: TRBJ1-5
cdr3_aa: CASSLVVGDAAQPQHF
cdr3_nt: TGTGCCAGCAGCTTAGTTGTGGGGGACGCTGCCCAGCCCCAGCATTTT

clone_size: .
d_call: TRBD2
v_call: TRBV28
j_call: TRBJ2-2
cdr3_aa: CASSLYAGGQGTGELFF
cdr3_nt: TGTGCCAGCAGTTTATATGCGGGAGGGCAAGGCACCGGGGAGCTGTTTTTT

clone_size: .
d_call: TRBD2
v_call: TRBV6-6
j_call: TRBJ2-3
cdr3_aa: CASRGGSLNTDTQYF
cdr3_nt: TGTGCCAGCAGGGGGGGGAGCCTTAACACAGATACGCAGTATTTT

clone_size: .
d_call: .
v_call: TRBV29-1
j_call: TRBJ1-4
cdr3_aa: CSVDPVGGNEKLFF
cdr3_nt: TGCAGCGTTGATCCGGTGGGGGGAAATGAAAAACTGTTTTTT

clone_size: once
d_call: .
v_call: TRBV18
j_call: TRBJ2-5
cdr3_aa: CASSPSRREGETQYF
cdr3_nt: TGTGCCAGCTCACCAAGCCGCAGGGAAGGAGAGACCCAGTACTTC

clone_size: .
d_call: .
v_call: TRBV5-4
j_call: TRBJ1-2
cdr3_aa: CASSFDPNYGYTF
cdr3_nt: TGTGCCAGCAGCTTCGACCCGAACTATGGCTACACCTTC

clone_size: .
d_call: .
v_call: TRBV25-1
j_call: TRBJ2-1
cdr3_aa: CASTQPEDNEQFF
cdr3_nt: TGTGCCAGCACCCAACCCGAGGACAATGAGCAGTTCTTC

clone_size: .
d_call: .
v_call: TRBV5-1
j_call: TRBJ1-5
cdr3_aa: CASSLAGSNQPQHF
cdr3_nt: TGCGCCAGCAGCTTGGCCGGGAGCAATCAGCCCCAGCATTTT

clone_size: .
d_call: .
v_call: TRBV11-2
j_call: TRBJ2-7
cdr3_aa: CASSLTATDSYEQYF
cdr3_nt: TGTGCCAGCAGCTTAACCGCGACAGACAGCTACGAGCAGTACTTC

clone_size: .
d_call: TRBD1
v_call: TRBV19
j_call: TRBJ1-4
cdr3_aa: CASSELPPGQGRVKLFF
cdr3_nt: TGTGCCAGTAGTGAACTCCCACCGGGACAGGGGCGCGTAAAACTGTTTTTT

clone_size: .
d_call: TRBD2
v_call: TRBV30
j_call: TRBJ2-1
cdr3_aa: CAWSGGRDNEQFF
cdr3_nt: TGTGCCTGGAGCGGCGGGAGGGACAATGAGCAGTTCTTC

clone_size: .
d_call: TRBD2
v_call: TRBV7-9
j_call: TRBJ2-1
cdr3_aa: CASSSQGLARYEQFF
cdr3_nt: TGTGCCAGCAGCTCCCAGGGACTAGCACGGTATGAGCAGTTCTTC

clone_size: .
d_call: TRBD2
v_call: TRBV6-4
j_call: TRBJ2-2
cdr3_aa: CASSDSLAGDAGELFF
cdr3_nt: TGTGCCAGCAGTGACTCCCTAGCGGGAGACGCCGGGGAGCTGTTTTTT

clone_size: .
d_call: .
v_call: TRBV9
j_call: TRBJ2-7
cdr3_aa: CASSVGYDSSYEQYF
cdr3_nt: TGTGCCAGCAGCGTAGGATACGACTCCTCCTACGAGCAGTACTTC

clone_size: .
d_call: .
v_call: TRBV4-1
j_call: TRBJ2-3
cdr3_aa: CASSQQERFTDTQYF
cdr3_nt: TGCGCCAGCAGCCAACAGGAACGGTTCACAGATACGCAGTATTTT

clone_size: .
d_call: .
v_call: TRBV5-6
j_call: TRBJ2-3
cdr3_aa: CASSLVILGQGGADTQYF
cdr3_nt: TGTGCCAGCAGCTTAGTAATCCTGGGTCAGGGGGGAGCAGATACGCAGTATTTT

clone_size: .
d_call: .
v_call: TRBV5-1
j_call: TRBJ2-2
cdr3_aa: CASSQTVTGELFF
cdr3_nt: TGCGCCAGCAGTCAGACCGTCACCGGGGAGCTGTTTTTT

clone_size: .
d_call: .
v_call: TRBV11-2
j_call: TRBJ2-5
cdr3_aa: CASSLDVGAQETQYF
cdr3_nt: TGTGCCAGCAGCTTAGATGTGGGGGCACAAGAGACCCAGTACTTC

clone_size: .
d_call: TRBD1
v_call: TRBV5-1
j_call: TRBJ2-4
cdr3_aa: CASSSQGANIQYF
cdr3_nt: TGCGCCAGCAGCTCGCAGGGGGCCAACATTCAGTACTTC

clone_size: .
d_call: .
v_call: TRBV4-3
j_call: TRBJ2-7
cdr3_aa: CASSQVMSTSYEQYF
cdr3_nt: TGCGCCAGCAGCCAAGTTATGAGCACATCCTACGAGCAGTACTTC

clone_size: .
d_call: .
v_call: TRBV18
j_call: TRBJ1-5
cdr3_aa: CASSQQGSNQPQHF
cdr3_nt: TGTGCCAGCTCACAACAGGGTAGCAATCAGCCCCAGCATTTT

clone_size: .
d_call: .
v_call: TRBV11-2
j_call: TRBJ2-2
cdr3_aa: CASRQTQGPPGELFF
cdr3_nt: TGTGCCAGCCGCCAAACGCAGGGGCCCCCCGGGGAGCTGTTTTTT

clone_size: .
d_call: TRBD1
v_call: TRBV28
j_call: TRBJ2-7
cdr3_aa: CASTIGTGGWYF
cdr3_nt: TGTGCCAGCACCATCGGGACAGGGGGCTGGTACTTC

clone_size: .
d_call: .
v_call: TRBV18
j_call: TRBJ1-2
cdr3_aa: CASSLLVSTNYGYTF
cdr3_nt: TGTGCCAGCTCGCTCCTCGTGTCCACTAACTATGGCTACACCTTC

clone_size: .
d_call: .
v_call: TRBV2
j_call: TRBJ2-1
cdr3_aa: CASTPARNEQFF
cdr3_nt: TGTGCCAGCACTCCCGCAAGGAATGAGCAGTTCTTC

clone_size: .
d_call: .
v_call: TRBV10-1
j_call: TRBJ1-5
cdr3_aa: CASTILLQPQHF
cdr3_nt: TGCGCCAGCACGATCCTCCTCCAGCCCCAGCATTTT

clone_size: .
d_call: .
v_call: TRBV7-2
j_call: TRBJ1-2
cdr3_aa: CASSLVAKGFNYGYTF
cdr3_nt: TGTGCCAGCAGCTTAGTGGCCAAGGGGTTTAACTATGGCTACACCTTC

clone_size: .
d_call: .
v_call: TRBV2
j_call: TRBJ2-2
cdr3_aa: CATSLTMSGELFF
cdr3_nt: TGTGCCACTTCCCTCACGATGTCCGGGGAGCTGTTTTTT

clone_size: once
d_call: TRBD1
v_call: TRBV15
j_call: TRBJ2-2
cdr3_aa: CATSGRQGRGTGELFF
cdr3_nt: TGTGCCACCAGCGGCCGACAGGGGAGAGGGACCGGGGAGCTGTTTTTT

clone_size: .
d_call: TRBD1
v_call: TRBV6-5
j_call: TRBJ1-2
cdr3_aa: CASRGLGQGLTGYTF
cdr3_nt: TGTGCCAGCAGAGGGCTCGGACAGGGGTTAACGGGCTACACCTTC

clone_size: .
d_call: .
v_call: TRBV11-3
j_call: TRBJ2-1
cdr3_aa: CASSLGPGSNDNEQFF
cdr3_nt: TGTGCCAGCAGCTTAGGGCCAGGGAGTAATGACAATGAGCAGTTCTTC